The 17 T cell receptor beta chains below all came from one sample that was sequenced in a study of CD8 T cells in ankylosing spondylitis. General study results and limits: Seemingly characteristic of ankylosing spondylitis blood was a TCR beta motif consisting of eight highly homologous variants.

Their cognate antigens are unknown. TCRdb reprocessed the 5' RACE reads with MiXCR, giving one entry per CDR3 protein. The data contain more than 600,000 distinct CDR3 sequences, 19% of them singletons. Sample: blood, either unsorted or a sorted T cell fraction (not recorded which). The receptors here all came from a male donor with ankylosing spondylitis.

The V gene is TRBV11-2, the J gene TRBJ2-7, with D hard to call. Per germline, CDR1 SGHAT and CDR2 FQNNGV. This CDR3 has 11 residues. The V gene lost 7 bases and the J gene lost 7 bases, with 11 bases spanning the gap. CDR3 amino acids: CASIGVGEQYF. In nucleotides, the CDR3 is TGTGCCAGCATAGGAGTGGGTGAGCAGTACTTC. The complete variable domain, with remaining parts taken from reference TRBV11-2 and TRBJ2-7, reads EAGVAQSPRYKIIEKRQSVAFWCNPISGHATLYWYQQILGQGPKLLIQFQNNGVVDDSQLPKDRFSAERLKGVDSTLKIQPAKLEDSAVYLCASIGVGEQYFGPGTRLTVT.

J is TRBJ1-6 and V is TRBV12-3 or TRBV12-4; perhaps TRBD1 as D (5 bases). The ends were cut back, 8 bases at V and 3 bases at J, with 8 bases in the middle. This CDR3 comprises 13 residues. CDR3 sequence (DNA): TGTGCCAGCCGGACACTCTATAATTCACCCCTCCACTTT. Amino acids: CASRTLYNSPLHF.

This clonotype was detected many times. The chain recombines TRBV7-2 with TRBJ1-5, with 9 bases lining up with TRBD1. CDR1 and CDR2 (germline): SGHTA, FQGNSA. This CDR3 contains 13 residues. V shed 5 bases, J shed 6 bases, and the junction held 2 bases outside the gene matches. The CDR3 coding sequence is TGTGCCAGCAGCAAGGACAGGGGTCAGCCCCAGCATTTT. This encodes CASSKDRGQPQHF.

This clonotype was counted a few times. V is TRBV11-3 and J is TRBJ2-7; 7 bases line up with TRBD1. The CDR3 loop spans 14 amino acids. Germline loops: CDR1 SGHNT, CDR2 YENEEA. V lost 7 bases to trimming and J lost 6 bases; unmatched junction nucleotides: 12. The CDR3 region has the DNA TGTGCCAGCACCCGAAAGGGGGCGCTGGGCGAGCAGTACTTC. This sequence encodes CASTRKGALGEQYF.

V usage is TRBV5-1 and J usage is TRBJ1-4, with D tentatively TRBD1 (5 bases). The CDR3 is 16 residues long. Deletions cut 0 bases from V and 5 bases from J, with 14 bases between. CDR1 SGHRS and CDR2 YFSETQ come from the germline V gene. Here the CDR3 reads CASSLAPGAQNEKLFF. CDR3 bases: TGCGCCAGCAGCTTGGCCCCCGGGGCCCAAAATGAAAAACTGTTTTTT. Combining the CDR3 with reference TRBV5-1 and TRBJ1-4 gives the whole variable domain KAGVTQTPRYLIKTRGQQVTLSCSPISGHRSVSWYQQTPGQGLQFLFEYFSETQRNKGNFPGRFSGRQFSNSRSEMNVSTLELGDSALYLCASSLAPGAQNEKLFFGSGTQLSVL.

V gene TRBV24-1 combines with J gene TRBJ2-1; TRBD2 matches at 10 bases. The CDR3 loop spans 15 amino acids. Per germline, CDR1 KGHDR and CDR2 SFDVKD. The junction had 16 bases not matched to a gene; V was cut back by 7 bases and J by 14 bases. For the CDR3, the DNA is TGTGCCACCAGGGCCGGGCTAGCGGGAGCTCGTGGGAAGTTCTTC. It translates to CATRAGLAGARGKFF.

The genes are TRBV27 and TRBJ1-4, with TRBD1 identical over 8 bases. With V trimmed by 6 bases and J by 8 bases, 20 bases remained unmatched. Germline V gene data show CDR1 as MNHEY and CDR2 as SMNVEV (reference sequence). The CDR3 totals 18 residues. The CDR3 bases are TGTGCCAGCAGCTCTCGGGGGAGACAGGGGAGCTTTGGAGAAAAACTGTTTTTT. It codes for CASSSRGRQGSFGEKLFF.

This clonotype was seen a few times. The chain has TRBV10-3 and TRBJ2-7, with a tentative D call TRBD1 (5 bases). CDR1 and CDR2 (germline): ENHRY, SYGVKD. The CDR3 covers 16 residues. The V end lost 0 bases, the J end lost 6 bases, and 18 bases lay between the germline ends. CDR3 loop: CAISESGSGSGAEQYF. The DNA for the CDR3 is TGTGCCATCAGTGAGTCGGGGTCAGGGTCCGGAGCCGAGCAGTACTTC.

The chain couples TRBV3-1 to TRBJ2-5, with 7 nucleotides matching TRBD1. Germline-derived CDR1 and CDR2 are LGHDT and YNNKEL (reference sequence). The CDR3 runs to 15 residues. The junction had 7 bases not matched to a gene; V was cut back by 4 bases and J by 2 bases. The CDR3 loop is CASSRGTGDQETQYF. Written as DNA, the CDR3 is TGTGCCAGCAGCCGGGGAACAGGGGATCAAGAGACCCAGTACTTC.

The chain joins TRBV12-3 or TRBV12-4 to TRBJ2-7; D ambiguous. V shed 3 bases and J shed 3 bases, with 12 bases lying between them. This CDR3 is built from 14 residues. The CDR3 reads CASSFWGTHYEQYF. The DNA of the CDR3 is TGTGCCAGCAGTTTTTGGGGAACCCACTACGAGCAGTACTTC.

This CDR3 reads CASSFGGSLWYF. In DNA, the CDR3 is TGTGCCAGCAGTTTTGGGGGGTCGTTGTGGTACTTC. V gene TRBV12-3 or TRBV12-4 combines with J gene TRBJ2-5, with D perhaps TRBD2 (6 bases). Trimming took 3 bases from V and 13 from J, leaving 15 bases between them. This CDR3 contains 12 residues.

The V gene is TRBV3-1, the J gene TRBJ1-1; D may be TRBD1 (5 bases). Germline assignment: CDR1 LGHDT and CDR2 YNNKEL (reference sequence). The CDR3 runs to 14 residues. V was pared by 1 base and J by 7 bases, with 13 bases between. This CDR3 is CASSQVGAAGEAFF. DNA for the CDR3: TGTGCCAGCAGCCAAGTCGGGGCCGCCGGTGAAGCTTTCTTT.

The rearrangement joins TRBV3-1 to TRBJ2-1, with a tentative D call TRBD2 (6 bases). From germline, CDR1 is LGHDT and CDR2 YNNKEL (reference sequence). The CDR3 loop spans 15 amino acids. V was clipped by 4 bases and J by 9 bases, with 19 bases between them. The CDR3 spells CASSPHAGPRSEQFF. In DNA, the CDR3 is TGTGCCAGCAGCCCCCACGCGGGACCGAGAAGTGAGCAGTTCTTC.

V is TRBV7-8 and J is TRBJ1-1; D ambiguous. V was pared by 6 bases and J by 13 bases, with 18 bases between. The germline gives CDR1 SGHVS, CDR2 FQNEAQ. This CDR3 spans 12 amino acids. This CDR3 is CASSLDSRAVFF. CDR3 coding DNA: TGTGCCAGCAGTTTGGACTCCCGAGCCGTTTTCTTT.

In its sample, this clonotype was seen a few times. The genes are TRBV4-1 and TRBJ2-1; no clear D. The CDR3 is 14 amino acids. CDR1 and CDR2 (germline): MGHRA, YSYEKL. Between the trimmed V and J ends, which lost 4 bases and 2 bases, there was a span of 9 bases. CDR3 loop: CASSLPQAYNEQFF. CDR3 in DNA: TGCGCCAGCAGCCTTCCGCAAGCCTACAATGAGCAGTTCTTC.

This clonotype was seen a few times. The chain has TRBV7-9 and TRBJ2-1; 8 bases line up with TRBD2. V shed 5 bases, J shed 11 bases, and the junction held 11 bases outside the gene matches. This CDR3 is built from 14 residues. In germline, CDR1 is SEHNR, CDR2 FQNEAQ (reference sequence). The CDR3 sequence: CASSHKHIAGKQFF. As DNA, the CDR3 is TGTGCCAGCAGCCATAAACACATAGCGGGAAAGCAGTTCTTC.

This chain connects TRBV28 to TRBJ2-7; 11 bases fit TRBD2. J gave up 1 base and V 7 bases, and 6 bases lay outside the gene matches. Per germline, CDR1 MDHEN and CDR2 SYDVKM. This CDR3 spans 15 amino acids. The DNA for the CDR3 is TGTGCCAGCATCACGACTAGCGGGGATTCCTACGAGCAGTACTTC. As protein: CASITTSGDSYEQYF. Full variable domain (outside the CDR3, taken from reference TRBV28 and TRBJ2-7): DVKVTQSSRYLVKRTGEKVFLECVQDMDHENMFWYRQDPGLGLRLIYFSYDVKMKEKGDIPEGYSVSREKKERFSLILESASTNQTSMYLCASITTSGDSYEQYFGPGTRLTVT.